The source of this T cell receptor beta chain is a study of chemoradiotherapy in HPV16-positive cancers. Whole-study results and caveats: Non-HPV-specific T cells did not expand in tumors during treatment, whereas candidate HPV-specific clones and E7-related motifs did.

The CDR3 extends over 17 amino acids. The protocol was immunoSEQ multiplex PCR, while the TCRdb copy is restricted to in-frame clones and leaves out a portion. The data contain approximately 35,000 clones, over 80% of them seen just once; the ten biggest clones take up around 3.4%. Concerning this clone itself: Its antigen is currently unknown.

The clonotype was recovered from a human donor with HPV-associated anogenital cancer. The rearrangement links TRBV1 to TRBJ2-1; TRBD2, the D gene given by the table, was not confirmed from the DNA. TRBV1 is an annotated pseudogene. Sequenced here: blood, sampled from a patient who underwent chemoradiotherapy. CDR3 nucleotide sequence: TGCACCAGCAGCCAAGGCAGCGGACTACTGGGTTCCAATGAGCAGTTCTTC. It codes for CTSSQGSGLLGSNEQFF.